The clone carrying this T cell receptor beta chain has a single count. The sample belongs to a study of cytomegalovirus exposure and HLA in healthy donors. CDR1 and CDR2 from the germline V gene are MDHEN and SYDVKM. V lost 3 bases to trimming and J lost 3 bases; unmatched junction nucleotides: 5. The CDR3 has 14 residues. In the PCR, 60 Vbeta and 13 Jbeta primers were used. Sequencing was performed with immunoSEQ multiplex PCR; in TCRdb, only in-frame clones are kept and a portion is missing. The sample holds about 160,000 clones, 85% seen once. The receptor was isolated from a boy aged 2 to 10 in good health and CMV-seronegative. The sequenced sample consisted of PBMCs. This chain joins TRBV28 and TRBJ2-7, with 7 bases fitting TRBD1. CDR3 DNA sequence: TGTGCCAGCAGTTTTGTGGCAGGGGGCTACGAGCAGTACTTC. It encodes CASSFVAGGYEQYF.